This is a list of T cell receptor beta chains from one sample in a study of T-cell memory formation after mild COVID-19. TCRdb independently ran MiXCR on the 5' RACE reads; one entry per CDR3 protein. The sample consists of 400,000 or so distinct CDR3 sequences, about 20% of them appearing once. The source material was PBMCs or a T cell subset sorted from them (not recorded which). The receptors derive from an adult woman who had mild COVID-19 (a few samples of this study predate the infection). Cell type and time point are not known. The CDR3 runs from the conserved cysteine through the conserved F or W. The order of the fields is D gene, V gene, J gene, clone size, CDR3 protein, CDR3 DNA. A D gene is named only where the DNA matches it firmly. Only some rows state a clone size, as once, few, many or a class for expanded clones.

D: .; V: TRBV12-3/TRBV12-4; J: TRBJ2-3; size: few; CDR3: CASSFSGWVGTDTQYF; DNA: TGTGCCAGCAGTTTTTCAGGCTGGGTGGGCACAGATACGCAGTATTTT
D: TRBD1; V: TRBV7-2; J: TRBJ2-1; size: .; CDR3: CASSLRGQGAVNEQFF; DNA: TGTGCCAGCAGCTTAAGGGGTCAGGGGGCGGTCAATGAGCAGTTCTTC
D: .; V: TRBV12-3/TRBV12-4; J: TRBJ1-1; size: .; CDR3: CASSSTETSSVGGAFF; DNA: TGTGCCAGCAGTTCGACAGAGACTTCCTCCGTGGGGGGAGCTTTCTTT
D: .; V: TRBV4-2; J: TRBJ2-3; size: .; CDR3: CASSQGGLPDTQYF; DNA: TGTGCCAGCAGCCAAGGGGGACTTCCAGATACGCAGTATTTT
D: .; V: TRBV27; J: TRBJ2-2; size: many; CDR3: CASSPRGTGELFF; DNA: TGTGCCAGCAGTCCCCGGGGCACCGGGGAGCTGTTTTTT
D: .; V: TRBV12-3/TRBV12-4; J: TRBJ2-3; size: many; CDR3: CASSLARGALGTQYF; DNA: TGTGCCAGCAGTTTAGCTCGAGGGGCCCTAGGTACGCAGTATTTT
D: .; V: TRBV18; J: TRBJ2-5; size: .; CDR3: CASSPERKQETQYF; DNA: TGTGCCAGCTCACCGGAAAGGAAACAAGAGACCCAGTACTTC
D: .; V: TRBV6-5; J: TRBJ2-1; size: .; CDR3: CASSYGVQGQRWNEQFF; DNA: TGTGCCAGCAGTTACGGCGTGCAGGGGCAAAGGTGGAATGAGCAGTTCTTC
D: .; V: TRBV4-2; J: TRBJ2-3; size: few; CDR3: CASSQEPPGRRGTDTQYF; DNA: TGTGCCAGCAGCCAAGAGCCCCCAGGGAGGCGGGGAACAGATACGCAGTATTTT
D: .; V: TRBV6-5; J: TRBJ1-2; size: few; CDR3: CASSYSIWPVTDNYGYTF; DNA: TGTGCCAGCAGTTACTCGATCTGGCCGGTCACAGATAACTATGGCTACACCTTC
D: .; V: TRBV12-3/TRBV12-4; J: TRBJ2-7; size: few; CDR3: CASSSATGFHEQYF; DNA: TGTGCCAGCAGTTCCGCGACAGGTTTCCACGAGCAGTACTTC
D: TRBD2; V: TRBV7-2; J: TRBJ2-1; size: few; CDR3: CASSLEGTRSWDEQFF; DNA: TGTGCCAGCAGCTTAGAAGGGACTAGGAGCTGGGATGAGCAGTTCTTC
D: .; V: TRBV5-1; J: TRBJ2-5; size: many; CDR3: CASRVGGRQETQYF; DNA: TGCGCCAGCAGAGTTGGGGGGCGGCAAGAGACCCAGTACTTC
D: .; V: TRBV2; J: TRBJ2-7; size: .; CDR3: CASTPSTPGPALYEQYF; DNA: TGTGCCAGCACTCCTTCCACTCCGGGACCCGCCCTCTACGAGCAGTACTTC
D: .; V: TRBV5-1; J: TRBJ2-6; size: .; CDR3: CASSLSSAGANVLTF; DNA: TGCGCCAGCAGCCTCTCATCAGCTGGGGCCAACGTCCTGACTTTC
D: .; V: TRBV29-1; J: TRBJ1-2; size: few; CDR3: CSVEGQGRGYTF; DNA: TGCAGCGTTGAAGGGCAGGGGCGCGGCTACACCTTC
D: .; V: TRBV12-3/TRBV12-4; J: TRBJ1-2; size: few; CDR3: CASSFSRDYGYTF; DNA: TGTGCCAGCAGTTTTAGCCGAGACTATGGCTACACCTTC
D: .; V: TRBV6-5; J: TRBJ1-4; size: few; CDR3: CASSYTEQGKLFF; DNA: TGTGCCAGCAGTTACACTGAACAGGGAAAACTGTTTTTT
D: .; V: TRBV18; J: TRBJ1-1; size: .; CDR3: CASSPTGTEAFF; DNA: TGTGCCAGCTCACCAACCGGCACTGAAGCTTTCTTT
D: TRBD2; V: TRBV9; J: TRBJ2-5; size: .; CDR3: CASGGTSGQETQYF; DNA: TGTGCCAGCGGGGGGACTAGCGGCCAAGAGACCCAGTACTTC
D: .; V: TRBV2; J: TRBJ2-1; size: few; CDR3: CASKDGLSYNEQFF; DNA: TGTGCCAGCAAGGACGGGCTCTCCTACAATGAGCAGTTCTTC
D: .; V: TRBV15; J: TRBJ2-1; size: few; CDR3: CATSSRSGPSYNEQFF; DNA: TGTGCCACCAGCAGTCGTTCGGGCCCGTCATACAATGAGCAGTTCTTC
D: TRBD2; V: TRBV6-2/TRBV6-3; J: TRBJ2-2; size: few; CDR3: CASYGLAGVPGELFF; DNA: TGTGCCAGTTACGGGCTAGCGGGAGTACCCGGGGAGCTGTTTTTT
D: TRBD2; V: TRBV5-1; J: TRBJ2-1; size: few; CDR3: CASSPARGLAASYNEQFF; DNA: TGCGCCAGCAGCCCGGCCCGAGGACTAGCGGCCTCCTACAATGAGCAGTTCTTC
D: .; V: TRBV29-1; J: TRBJ2-3; size: .; CDR3: CSVEKSVGTQYF; DNA: TGCAGCGTTGAAAAGTCCGTGGGTACGCAGTATTTT
D: .; V: TRBV20-1; J: TRBJ2-5; size: .; CDR3: CSGGEKTQYF; DNA: TGCAGTGGGGGTGAGAAGACCCAGTACTTC
D: .; V: TRBV6-6; J: TRBJ1-1; size: few; CDR3: CASTPQNTEAFF; DNA: TGTGCCAGCACCCCACAGAACACTGAAGCTTTCTTT
D: .; V: TRBV4-3; J: TRBJ2-7; size: .; CDR3: CASSHTTALEQYF; DNA: TGCGCCAGCAGCCACACGACAGCCTTGGAGCAGTACTTC
D: .; V: TRBV12-3/TRBV12-4; J: TRBJ1-1; size: .; CDR3: CASTDGGGAYTEAFF; DNA: TGTGCCAGCACCGATGGGGGGGGCGCGTACACTGAAGCTTTCTTT
D: .; V: TRBV5-5; J: TRBJ2-5; size: .; CDR3: CASSFQGLGETQYF; DNA: TGTGCCAGCAGCTTTCAGGGGCTGGGAGAGACCCAGTACTTC
D: TRBD1; V: TRBV20-1; J: TRBJ1-1; size: few; CDR3: CSARAGTGGTNTEAFF; DNA: TGCAGTGCTAGAGCCGGGACAGGGGGGACGAACACTGAAGCTTTCTTT
D: TRBD1; V: TRBV15; J: TRBJ2-3; size: .; CDR3: CATSSPPGQGRGNTQYF; DNA: TGTGCCACCAGCAGTCCCCCGGGACAGGGGCGCGGGAATACGCAGTATTTT
D: TRBD2; V: TRBV7-3; J: TRBJ2-3; size: .; CDR3: CASSLTFLAGDTQYF; DNA: TGTGCCAGCAGCTTAACGTTCCTAGCGGGAGATACGCAGTATTTT
D: .; V: TRBV29-1; J: TRBJ2-5; size: .; CDR3: CSLLGGGETQYF; DNA: TGCAGCCTCCTTGGAGGGGGAGAGACCCAGTACTTC
D: TRBD2; V: TRBV10-2; J: TRBJ2-2; size: .; CDR3: CASSSAGVAGELFF; DNA: TGCGCCAGCAGTAGCGCGGGAGTGGCCGGGGAGCTGTTTTTT
D: TRBD1; V: TRBV7-9; J: TRBJ2-1; size: few; CDR3: CASSNRDRGLDNEQFF; DNA: TGTGCCAGCAGCAACCGGGACAGGGGGTTAGACAATGAGCAGTTCTTC
D: .; V: TRBV9; J: TRBJ2-2; size: few; CDR3: CASSVIRGANTGELFF; DNA: TGTGCCAGCAGCGTAATCCGGGGCGCTAACACCGGGGAGCTGTTTTTT
D: .; V: TRBV18; J: TRBJ1-1; size: .; CDR3: CASSPQRGLDTEAFF; DNA: TGTGCCAGCTCACCACAAAGGGGACTCGACACTGAAGCTTTCTTT
D: TRBD1; V: TRBV5-1; J: TRBJ2-2; size: .; CDR3: CASTGQGGTGELFF; DNA: TGCGCCAGCACGGGACAGGGTGGCACCGGGGAGCTGTTTTTT
D: .; V: TRBV7-3; J: TRBJ1-1; size: .; CDR3: CASSLRSGTGNTEAFF; DNA: TGTGCCAGCAGCCTGCGCAGTGGGACGGGGAACACTGAAGCTTTCTTT